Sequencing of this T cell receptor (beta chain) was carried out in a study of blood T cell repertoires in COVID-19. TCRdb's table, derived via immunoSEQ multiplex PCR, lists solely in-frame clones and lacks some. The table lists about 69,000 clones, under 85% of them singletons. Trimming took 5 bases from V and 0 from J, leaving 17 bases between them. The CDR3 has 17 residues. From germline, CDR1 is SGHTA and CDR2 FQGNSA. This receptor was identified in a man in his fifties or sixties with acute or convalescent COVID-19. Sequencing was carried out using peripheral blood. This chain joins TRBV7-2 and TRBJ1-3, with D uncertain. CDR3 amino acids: CASSLTRRASSGNTIYF. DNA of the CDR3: TGTGCCAGCAGCCTCACCCGGCGGGCCAGCTCTGGAAACACCATATATTTT.